This T cell receptor (beta chain) was recovered during a study of patients and donors after allogeneic stem cell transplantation. TCRdb redid the calling of the RT-PCR reads with MiXCR, one entry per CDR3 protein. Among 150,000 to 200,000 distinct CDR3 sequences, roughly 30% were seen once, and the ten largest hold around 3.3%. The CDR3 has 13 residues. Germline assignment: CDR1 GTSNPN and CDR2 SVGIG (reference sequence). The V gene lost 2 bases and the J gene lost 6 bases, with 11 bases spanning the gap. V is TRBV30 and J is TRBJ2-1, with D unclear. The sequence was obtained from a human donor who was either an allogeneic HSCT recipient or a stem cell or donor lymphocyte infusion donor (not recorded which). It is not recorded whose cells these are; they may come from a transplant donor. Sequencing was carried out using blood, either unsorted or a sorted T cell fraction (not recorded which). The CDR3 loop is CAWSYQPGNEQFF. Here the CDR3 DNA reads TGTGCCTGGAGTTACCAGCCTGGCAATGAGCAGTTCTTC.